This TCR beta chain was observed in a study of identical twins. Study-wide findings and caveats: Zero-insertion analyses might be partly confounded by invariant T cells like MAIT and iNKT. Memory repertoires showed no such pattern, whereas abundant cord blood beta clonotypes carried fewer insertions.

V shed 6 bases, J shed 3 bases, and the junction held 6 bases outside the gene matches. Germline lookup yields CDR1 LNHDA and CDR2 SQIVND (reference sequence). The CDR3 loop spans 15 amino acids. In the case of this clonotype: Antigen: not known.

Unique molecular identifiers were present on the cDNA, which also gained a universal primer site by template switching. TCRdb ran MiXCR on the 5' RACE reads and lists one entry per CDR3 protein. The repertoire has 310,000 or so distinct CDR3 sequences, more than 6.5% of them found once; the top ten carry more than 2%. These records were also assigned to another study, of yellow fever vaccine responses in identical twins. That investigation notes: Reportedly, the T cell response mounted by twins to vaccine seemed partly convergent, partly personalized.

The chain has TRBV19 and TRBJ2-1, with 9 bases that match TRBD2. This receptor was obtained from a woman aged 18-30 years in good health. Sequencing used memory (CD45RO+) T cells sorted from blood. CDR3 protein: CASRGLSGSYNEQFF. The CDR3 DNA reads as TGTGCCAGTAGGGGCCTTAGCGGGAGCTACAATGAGCAGTTCTTC. Full variable domain (remainder filled in from reference TRBV19 and TRBJ2-1): DGGITQSPKYLFRKEGQNVTLSCEQNLNHDAMYWYRQDPGQGLRLIYYSQIVNDFQKGDIAEGYSVSREKKESFPLTVTSAQKNPTAFYLCASRGLSGSYNEQFFGPGTRLTVL.